This paragraph covers one T cell receptor (beta chain) sequence. Its specificity is unknown. The data belong to a study of blood T cells in healthy people across ages. Study outcomes and limitations: Observed TCR beta diversity per million T cells went down as age went up. This fall followed a roughly linear course with age. Compared with aged donors, long-lived donors showed fewer expanded clones, suggesting selection. Researchers deemed the diversity estimates from one million T cells underestimates.

J gave up 0 bases and V 5 bases, and 11 bases lay outside the gene matches. Germline V CDR1 and CDR2: SGHVS, FNYEAQ. The length of the CDR3 is 18 residues. A sample-barcoded 5' primer and a J-beta primer mix were used in a second PCR of about 7 to 12 cycles. Each cDNA molecule was tagged by a template-switch adaptor with 12 random nucleotides. In TCRdb, the 5' RACE reads were re-called with MiXCR into one record per CDR3 protein. The data show about 1.8 million distinct CDR3 sequences, approximately 50% seen once. The receptor was isolated from a middle-aged woman in good health. The V and J genes are TRBV7-6 and TRBJ2-7; 12 bases map to TRBD2. The sequenced sample was blood. Written as DNA, the CDR3 is TGTGCCAGCAGCCTGATTGATACTAGCGGGGGGAGCTCCTACGAGCAGTACTTC. This gives the protein CASSLIDTSGGSSYEQYF.